These T cell receptor beta chains were read from a single sample in a study of blood T cell repertoires in COVID-19. Profiling relied on immunoSEQ multiplex PCR, and the TCRdb table lists in-frame clones only, not all of them. This sample yields tens of thousands of clones, of which 80% to 90% are seen a single time; 16% belongs to the top ten. The sequencing input was peripheral blood. All receptors come from a man older than 75 with acute or convalescent COVID-19. CDR3s include the opening cysteine and the closing phenylalanine or tryptophan. D genes are given only for firm matches. Clone size is shown for a subset of rows, as once, few, many or a class of expanded clone.

D,V,J,size,DNA,CDR3
.,TRBV6-5,TRBJ2-3,once,TGTGCCAGTTCTAAGTGGGATACGCAGTATTTT,CASSKWDTQYF
.,TRBV5-4,TRBJ1-2,few,TGTGCCAGCAGCCTTTTGTTGTATGGCTACACCTTC,CASSLLLYGYTF
.,TRBV15,TRBJ2-7,medium-sized,TGTGCCACCAGCAGAGGGGCAGTATACGAGCAGTACTTC,CATSRGAVYEQYF
.,TRBV3-1/TRBV3-2,TRBJ1-1,.,TGTGCCAGCAGCCTGCGGGGGAACACTGAAGCTTTCTTT,CASSLRGNTEAFF
.,TRBV19,TRBJ2-3,.,TGTGCCAGTAGACATAAAGGCACAGATACGCAGTATTTT,CASRHKGTDTQYF
.,TRBV29-1,TRBJ1-1,once,TGCAGCGCCAGGGAAGCGAACACTGAAGCTTTCTTT,CSAREANTEAFF
TRBD1,TRBV5-1,TRBJ2-2,.,TGCGCCAGCAGCCTAGGGACAGGGGGGACCGGGGAGCTGTTTTTT,CASSLGTGGTGELFF
.,TRBV7-9,TRBJ1-1,.,TGTGCCAGCAGCTTAACAAAAGTGAACACTGAAGCTTTCTTT,CASSLTKVNTEAFF
TRBD1,TRBV19,TRBJ2-7,.,TGTGCCAGTAGTACCAATCCAGGGGGAAGCGGCGAGCAGTACTTC,CASSTNPGGSGEQYF
.,TRBV5-6,TRBJ2-7,.,TGTGCCAGCAGCTTACAGGGAAGGACCTACGAGCAGTACTTC,CASSLQGRTYEQYF
.,TRBV25-1,TRBJ1-1,.,TGTGCCAGCAGTAAACCAGGGGATCTTGCTGAAGCTTTCTTT,CASSKPGDLAEAFF
.,TRBV10-1,TRBJ2-5,.,TGCGCCAGCAGCCCCGGGGGACAAGAGACCCAGTACTTC,CASSPGGQETQYF
.,TRBV2,TRBJ2-5,.,TGTGCCAGCACGGTGGGGGGTAGCGCATTGGAGACCCAGTACTTC,CASTVGGSALETQYF
TRBD1,TRBV27,TRBJ1-5,.,TGTGCCAGCAGTAACGACAGGGTTTGCAATCAGCCCCAGCATTTT,CASSNDRVCNQPQHF
TRBD2,TRBV3-1/TRBV3-2,TRBJ2-7,once,TGTGCCAGCAGCCTACGAGCGGGGGGGTCCTACGAGCAGTACTTC,CASSLRAGGSYEQYF
.,TRBV19,TRBJ1-2,.,TGTGCCAGTAGTCCGCAGGGTGTGGGTATTAATAACTATGGCTACACCTTC,CASSPQGVGINNYGYTF
TRBD2,TRBV7-2,TRBJ2-2,.,TGTGCCAGCAGCGTGTTAGCGGGAAACACCGGGGAGCTGTTTTTT,CASSVLAGNTGELFF
TRBD1,TRBV3-1/TRBV3-2,TRBJ2-3,.,TGTGCCAGCAGTTTCGGACAGGGGGCCACAGATACGCAGTATTTT,CASSFGQGATDTQYF
.,TRBV18,TRBJ1-2,.,TGTGCCAGCTCACCACTCCCCTTAAGCTCGGGGGGCCGGGACACCTTC,CASSPLPLSSGGRDTF
.,TRBV7-2,TRBJ2-3,.,TGTGCCAGCAGGGGAGATTGGAACACAGATACGCAGTATTTT,CASRGDWNTDTQYF
TRBD1,TRBV29-1,TRBJ1-1,.,TGCAGCGTTCATTCGGGACAGGGAGCTTTCTTT,CSVHSGQGAFF
TRBD2,TRBV7-2,TRBJ2-2,.,TGTGCCAGCAGCTTAGCGCGGGCTAGCGGGGGAGCCGGGGAGCTGTTTTTT,CASSLARASGGAGELFF
.,TRBV7-2,TRBJ2-7,.,TGTGCCAGCAGCTCAGGGTTGTCCTACGAGCAGTACTTC,CASSSGLSYEQYF
.,TRBV15,TRBJ1-1,.,TGTGCCACCAGCAGAGATCCTCGGGGTGGCACTGAAGCTTTCTTT,CATSRDPRGGTEAFF
.,TRBV11-2,TRBJ2-7,.,TGTGCCAGCAGCTTAGCGGGGTTCTCTGGAGTCTACGAGCAGTACTTC,CASSLAGFSGVYEQYF
TRBD1,TRBV3-1/TRBV3-2,TRBJ2-7,.,TGTGCCAGCAGCCAAGGAAATAGACAGGGGTCCTACGAGCAGTACTTC,CASSQGNRQGSYEQYF
TRBD1,TRBV19,TRBJ2-1,.,TGTGCCAGTAGTACGTGGGACAGGGGTTTCAATGAGCAGTTCTTC,CASSTWDRGFNEQFF
TRBD1,TRBV3-1/TRBV3-2,TRBJ1-3,few,TGTGCCAGCAGCCACACAGGGGCGCCTGGAAACACCATATATTTT,CASSHTGAPGNTIYF
TRBD1,TRBV5-1,TRBJ1-6,.,TGCGCCAGCAGCCGCGCGACAGGGGCCCATAATTCACCCCTCCACTTT,CASSRATGAHNSPLHF
TRBD1,TRBV6-5,TRBJ1-4,.,TGTGCCAGCAGGCCGACAGGGGGTAATGAAAAACTGTTTTTT,CASRPTGGNEKLFF
.,TRBV19,TRBJ1-5,.,TGTGCCAGTAATCCCCGCGGCAGCTATAGCAATCAGCCCCAGCATTTT,CASNPRGSYSNQPQHF
.,TRBV3-1/TRBV3-2,TRBJ1-1,.,TGTGCCAGCAGCCAACTAAGCCGGGGGAGGGGAACTGAAGCTTTCTTT,CASSQLSRGRGTEAFF
TRBD1,TRBV28,TRBJ1-2,.,TGTGCCAGCTCTCCCCGGGGGACAGGGGGATCCTATGGCTACACCTTC,CASSPRGTGGSYGYTF
.,TRBV10-3,TRBJ2-3,.,TGTGCCATCAGCACAGGGCCCGCAGATACGCAGTATTTT,CAISTGPADTQYF
TRBD1,TRBV29-1,TRBJ1-2,.,TGCAGCGTTGACCCCCCGACAGGGTTCGGCGGCTACACCTTC,CSVDPPTGFGGYTF
.,TRBV19,TRBJ2-4,once,TGTGCCACCGCAGGGGTTTTACAAAACATTCAGTACTTC,CATAGVLQNIQYF
.,TRBV18,TRBJ1-3,once,TGTGCCAGCTCACCACAACTCCAGGGGAATACCGCCGGTGGAAACACCATATATTTT,CASSPQLQGNTAGGNTIYF
.,TRBV3-1/TRBV3-2,TRBJ2-7,.,TGTGCCAGCAGCCAAGCTCCAGGGATCTCCTACGAGCAGTACTTC,CASSQAPGISYEQYF
TRBD2,TRBV5-1,TRBJ2-6,.,TGCGCCAGCAGCTTGGCGGGGGGGCTCGGGGCCAACGTCCTGACTTTC,CASSLAGGLGANVLTF
TRBD1,TRBV29-1,TRBJ1-5,.,TGCAGCGCAACAGGGGGCGAGAGCAATCAGCCCCAGCATTTT,CSATGGESNQPQHF
TRBD1,TRBV5-1,TRBJ2-7,.,TGCGCCAGCAGCTTGCGGACAGGGGCCTACGAGCAGTACTTC,CASSLRTGAYEQYF
TRBD1,TRBV7-3,TRBJ2-2,once,TGTGCCAGCAGCTCGGGACAGGGGGCTGTAACCGGGGAGCTGTTTTTT,CASSSGQGAVTGELFF
.,TRBV21-1,TRBJ2-7,.,TGTGCCAGCAGCAAAGCTCCGGGGGTCAACGAGCAGTACTTC,CASSKAPGVNEQYF
TRBD1,TRBV7-9,TRBJ1-4,.,TGTGCCAGCAGCCGAGAGGGACAGGTGCTTGCAACTAATGAAAAACTGTTTTTT,CASSREGQVLATNEKLFF
TRBD1,TRBV28,TRBJ2-3,.,TGTGCCAGCAAGGGGGCCGGGACAGATACGCAGTATTTT,CASKGAGTDTQYF
TRBD1,TRBV6-5,TRBJ2-7,.,TGTGCCAGCAGGGGATCCGGGACAGCCTACGAGCAGTACTTC,CASRGSGTAYEQYF
.,TRBV5-1,TRBJ2-2,.,TGCGCCAGCAATGGGGCCGCCGGGGAGCTGTTTTTT,CASNGAAGELFF
.,TRBV19,TRBJ1-1,.,TGTGCCACCCAGTGGGGGGTGGGGTCCACTGAAGCTTTCTTT,CATQWGVGSTEAFF
.,TRBV2,TRBJ2-1,.,TGTGCCAGCAGGCATGCCAGTAACAGTGACAATGAGCAGTTCTTC,CASRHASNSDNEQFF
TRBD1,TRBV30,TRBJ1-2,.,TGTGCCTGGAACACCGGCAGGGGGTCTGGCTACACCTTC,CAWNTGRGSGYTF
TRBD2,TRBV9,TRBJ2-1,.,TGTGCCAGCAGCGTAGCTACGGGAGGGATTAATAATGAGCAGTTCTTC,CASSVATGGINNEQFF
TRBD1,TRBV6-1,TRBJ1-1,.,TGTGCCAGCAGTGAAGTTGCATGGACAGGGAGGTCTTTCTTT,CASSEVAWTGRSFF